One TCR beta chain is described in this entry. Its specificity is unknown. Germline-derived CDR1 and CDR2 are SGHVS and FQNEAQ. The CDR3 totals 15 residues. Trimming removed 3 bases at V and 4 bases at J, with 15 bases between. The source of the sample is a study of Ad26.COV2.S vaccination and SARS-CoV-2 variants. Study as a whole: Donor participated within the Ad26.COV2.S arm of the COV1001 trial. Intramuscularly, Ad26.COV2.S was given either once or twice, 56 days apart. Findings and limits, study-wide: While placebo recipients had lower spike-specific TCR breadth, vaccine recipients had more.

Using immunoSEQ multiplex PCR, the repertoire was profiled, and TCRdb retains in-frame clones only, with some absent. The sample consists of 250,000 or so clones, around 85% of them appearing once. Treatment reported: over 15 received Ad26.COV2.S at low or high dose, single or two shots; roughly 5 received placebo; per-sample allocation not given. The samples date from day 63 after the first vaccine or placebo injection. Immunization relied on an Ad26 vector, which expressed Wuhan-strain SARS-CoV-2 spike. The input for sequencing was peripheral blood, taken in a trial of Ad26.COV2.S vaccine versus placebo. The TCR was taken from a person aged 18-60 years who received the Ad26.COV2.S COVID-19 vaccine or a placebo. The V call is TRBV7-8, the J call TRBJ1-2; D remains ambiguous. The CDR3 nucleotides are TGTGCCAGCAGCTTTTCAGAGAACCCTTCCTATGGCTACACCTTC. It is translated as CASSFSENPSYGYTF.